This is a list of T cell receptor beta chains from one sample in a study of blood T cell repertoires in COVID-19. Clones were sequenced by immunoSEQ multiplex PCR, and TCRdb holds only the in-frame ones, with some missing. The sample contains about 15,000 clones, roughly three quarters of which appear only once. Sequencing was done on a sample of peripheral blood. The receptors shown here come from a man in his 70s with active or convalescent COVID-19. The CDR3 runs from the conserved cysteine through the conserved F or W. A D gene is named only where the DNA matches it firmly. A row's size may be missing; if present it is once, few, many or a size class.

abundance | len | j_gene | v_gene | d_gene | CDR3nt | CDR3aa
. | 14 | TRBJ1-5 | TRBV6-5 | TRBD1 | TGTGCCAGCCAATCAGGGGGCCCGGGTCAGCCCCAGCATTTT | CASQSGGPGQPQHF
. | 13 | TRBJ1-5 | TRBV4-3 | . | TGCGCCAGCAGCCAAGGTAGAGATCAGCCCCAGCATTTT | CASSQGRDQPQHF
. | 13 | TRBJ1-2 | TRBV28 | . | TGTGCCAGCAGTTTATTGCAGGGGCCGGGCTACACCTTC | CASSLLQGPGYTF
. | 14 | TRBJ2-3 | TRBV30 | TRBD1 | TGTGCCGCGGGGACAGGGTTAAGCACAGATACGCAGTATTTT | CAAGTGLSTDTQYF
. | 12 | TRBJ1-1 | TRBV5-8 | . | TGTGCCAGCAGGGGGGCCGCGGCTGAAGCTTTCTTT | CASRGAAAEAFF
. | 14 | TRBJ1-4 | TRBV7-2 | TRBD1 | TGTGCCAGCAGACAGACAGGGGGCGATGAAAAACTGTTTTTT | CASRQTGGDEKLFF
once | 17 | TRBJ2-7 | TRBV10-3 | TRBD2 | TGTGCCATCAGTGACGAGCGGGAGGGCCTCGGACTCTACGAGCAGTACTTC | CAISDEREGLGLYEQYF
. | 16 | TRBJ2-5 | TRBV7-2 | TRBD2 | TGTGCCAGCAGCTTAGCCCAGCGGGGGGGCCTAGAGACCCAGTACTTC | CASSLAQRGGLETQYF
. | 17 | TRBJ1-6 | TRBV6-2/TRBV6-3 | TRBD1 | TGTGCCAGCAGTCACCATCCCGGACAGGGCTATAATTCACCCCTCCACTTT | CASSHHPGQGYNSPLHF
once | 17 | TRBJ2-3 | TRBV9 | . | TGTGCCAGCAGCGTAGGTGGGGGGACTCGGGGCACAGATACGCAGTATTTT | CASSVGGGTRGTDTQYF
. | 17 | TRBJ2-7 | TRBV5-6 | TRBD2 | TGTGCCAGCAGCTTCTCCGTCCCTAGCGGGGACACCTACGAGCAGTACTTC | CASSFSVPSGDTYEQYF
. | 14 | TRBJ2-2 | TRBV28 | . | TGTGCCAGCAGTCTCCTGGTATTCGGCGGGGAGCTGTTTTTT | CASSLLVFGGELFF
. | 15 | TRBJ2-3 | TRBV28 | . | TGTGCCAGCAGTTACGCGGGGATTAGGACAGATACGCAGTATTTT | CASSYAGIRTDTQYF
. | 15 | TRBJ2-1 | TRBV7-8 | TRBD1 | TGTGCCAGCAGCTTAGGGACAGGGCTAGGCAATGAGCAGTTCTTC | CASSLGTGLGNEQFF
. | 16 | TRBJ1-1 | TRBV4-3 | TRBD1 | TGCGCCAGCAGCCAAGTTGCCGGGACAGGGGTCACTGAAGCTTTCTTT | CASSQVAGTGVTEAFF
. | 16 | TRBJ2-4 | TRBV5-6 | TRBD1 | TGTGCCAGCAGCTTGTACGGACAGGGGTCATGGGACATTCAGTACTTC | CASSLYGQGSWDIQYF
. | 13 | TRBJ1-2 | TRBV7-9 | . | TGTGCCAGCAGCCAAATGGGAGGCTATGGCTACACCTTC | CASSQMGGYGYTF
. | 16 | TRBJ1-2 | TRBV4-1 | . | TGCGCCAGCAGCCCTAATGTACTGAGGGCGGGCTATGGCTACACCTTC | CASSPNVLRAGYGYTF
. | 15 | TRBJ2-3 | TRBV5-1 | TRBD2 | TGCGCCAGCAGCTCCCTAGCGGGACCCACAGATACGCAGTATTTT | CASSSLAGPTDTQYF
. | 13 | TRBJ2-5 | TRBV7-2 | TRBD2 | TGTGCCAGCAGCTTAGAAAGGGAGGGGACCCAGTACTTC | CASSLEREGTQYF
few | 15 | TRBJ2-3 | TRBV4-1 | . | TGCGCCAGCACGCCAAGAGGAGGGGGCACAGATACGCAGTATTTT | CASTPRGGGTDTQYF
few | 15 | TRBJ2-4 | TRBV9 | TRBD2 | TGTGCCAGCAGCGTTTACGGCGGGGGGGAAAACATTCAGTACTTC | CASSVYGGGENIQYF
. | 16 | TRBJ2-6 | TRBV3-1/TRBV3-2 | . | TGTGCCAGCAGCCAAGAGGCCGGGACTGGGGCCAACGTCCTGACTTTC | CASSQEAGTGANVLTF
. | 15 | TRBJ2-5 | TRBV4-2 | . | TGTGCCAGCAGCCCCCTGTCGGGAGACCAAGAGACCCAGTACTTC | CASSPLSGDQETQYF
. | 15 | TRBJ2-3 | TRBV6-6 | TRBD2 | TGTGCCAGCAGTCAACCGGGACTAGCAACAGATACGCAGTATTTT | CASSQPGLATDTQYF
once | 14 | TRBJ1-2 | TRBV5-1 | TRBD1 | TGCGCCAGCAGCTTGGAAGGCAGGGGGTATGGCTACACCTTC | CASSLEGRGYGYTF
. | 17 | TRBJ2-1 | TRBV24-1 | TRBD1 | TGTGCCACCAGTGATGCGAGGCCGGGACAGGGCAGGAATGAGCAGTTCTTC | CATSDARPGQGRNEQFF
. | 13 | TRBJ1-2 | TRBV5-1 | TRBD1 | TGCGCCAGCAGCTTGAACAGGGGGCGTGGCTACACCTTC | CASSLNRGRGYTF
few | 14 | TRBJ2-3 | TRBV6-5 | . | TGTGCCAGCAGCAGGGTGGGTAGCACAGATACGCAGTATTTT | CASSRVGSTDTQYF
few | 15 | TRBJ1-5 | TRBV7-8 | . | TGTGCCAGCAGCTTAGATCTAGCGGGCAATCAGCCCCAGCATTTT | CASSLDLAGNQPQHF
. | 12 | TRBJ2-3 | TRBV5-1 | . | TGCGCCAGCAGTCCACCCGGGGATACGCAGTATTTT | CASSPPGDTQYF
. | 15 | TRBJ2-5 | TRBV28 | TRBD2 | TGTGCCAGCACCCCATCGAGCGGGGGGCGCGAGACCCAGTACTTC | CASTPSSGGRETQYF
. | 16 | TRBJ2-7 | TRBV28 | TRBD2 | TGTGCCAGCAGAAACCAGACTAGCGGGGGGACCTACGAGCAGTACTTC | CASRNQTSGGTYEQYF